This paragraph covers one TCR beta chain sequence. Its antigen is undetermined. This entry comes from a study of cytomegalovirus exposure and HLA in healthy donors. Whole-study results and caveats: In a later analysis, V- and J-gene trimming of beta chains associated with a DCLRE1C missense variant, replicated independently. The study had only CMV serostatus as immune exposure information. The study flagged about 160 TCR beta chains as cytomegalovirus-associated.

The CDR3 spans 17 residues. V dropped 2 bases and J dropped 8 bases, with 24 bases sitting between them. Germline CDR1 reads SGHTA; CDR2 reads FQGNSA. The primer mix had 60 Vbeta and 13 Jbeta primers. The assay was immunoSEQ multiplex PCR, and TCRdb's table has in-frame clones only and misses some. There are roughly 200,000 clones in the sample; about 70% occur only once, and less than 3% lies in the top ten. Sequencing input: PBMCs. The chain has TRBV7-2 and TRBJ1-2; TRBD1 might be the D (6 bases). The sequence was obtained from a man between 40 and 49 years old in good health and CMV-seropositive. The CDR3 region has the DNA TGTGCCAGCAGCTTACTCCCCGCGGACAGTAACAAGGGGGGCTACACCTTC. Its translation is CASSLLPADSNKGGYTF.